Presented here are 32 T cell receptor beta chains from one specimen sequenced in a study of beta chain features in type 1 diabetes. Expressed TCRB transcripts were sequenced because the isolated RNA had all been reverse transcribed beforehand. The method was immunoSEQ multiplex PCR; TCRdb's version includes in-frame clones alone and lacks a portion of them. The sample lists about 320,000 clones, approximately 14% occurring once. The sequencing sample was made of central memory CD4+ T cells from blood. All receptors come from a man aged 25 to 45 in good health.

V gene TRBV5-1 combines with J gene TRBJ1-1, with D perhaps TRBD1 (6 bases). This CDR3 region has 17 residues. V lost 0 bases and J 0 bases, leaving 15 bases between the germline ends. Germline V gives CDR1 SGHRS, CDR2 YFSETQ. As DNA, the CDR3 is TGCGCCAGCAGCTTGGGCCGGACAAGGGGGATGAACACTGAAGCTTTCTTT. Protein: CASSLGRTRGMNTEAFF.

V usage is TRBV9 and J usage is TRBJ1-2, with 12 bases matching TRBD1. This CDR3 is built from 14 residues. V trimming: 3 bases; J trimming: 7 bases; junction bases outside the gene matches: 4. Germline loops: CDR1 SGDLS, CDR2 YYNGEE. The CDR3 coding sequence is TGTGCCAGCAGCGCACCGGGACAGGGGGCTGGCTACACCTTC. This encodes CASSAPGQGAGYTF. The variable domain in full, with the rest retrieved from reference TRBV9 and TRBJ1-2, is DSGVTQTPKHLITATGQRVTLRCSPRSGDLSVYWYQQSLDQGLQFLIQYYNGEERAKGNILERFSAQQFPDLHSELNLSSLELGDSALYFCASSAPGQGAGYTFGSGTRLTVV.

This clone was observed a handful of times. The chain employs TRBV6-5 and TRBJ2-4; 8 bases are shared with TRBD1. The germline CDR1 and CDR2 sequences are MNHEY and SVGAGI. The CDR3 contains 14 residues. The ends lost 7 bases at V and 4 bases at J; junction bases unmatched: 6. The CDR3 reads CASTINRGKNIQYF. The CDR3 region has the DNA TGTGCCAGCACCATAAACAGGGGGAAAAACATTCAGTACTTC.

This chain uses TRBV19 with TRBJ2-1, with 8 bases lining up with TRBD2. The CDR3 totals 18 residues. The trim removed 3 bases at V and 10 bases at J, leaving 20 bases unmatched. The germline V gene encodes CDR1 LNHDA and CDR2 SQIVND (reference sequence). The CDR3 loop reads CASSMISGTALSASEQFF. CDR3 sequence (DNA): TGTGCCAGTAGTATGATTAGCGGGACGGCGCTGTCTGCTTCGGAGCAGTTCTTC.

Only a few counts were recorded for this clone. V usage is TRBV7-2 and J usage is TRBJ1-1, with D hard to call. Trimming took 5 bases from V and 6 from J, leaving 10 bases between them. Germline loops: CDR1 SGHTA, CDR2 FQGNSA. The CDR3 totals 12 residues. DNA for the CDR3: TGTGCCAGCAGCCAAGAGGCAGCTGAAGCTTTCTTT. It specifies CASSQEAAEAFF.

This clone was detected a few times. The chain is built from TRBV30 and TRBJ2-7; D call uncertain. Per the germline V gene, CDR1 is GTSNPN and CDR2 is SVGIG (reference sequence). With 2 bases removed from V and 3 bases from J, the gap between germline ends came to 11 bases. The CDR3 has 13 amino acids. CDR3 region: CAWSTTLYYEQYV. CDR3 bases: TGTGCCTGGAGTACGACCCTCTACTACGAGCAGTACGTC.

This clone was recorded a few times. This chain joins TRBV2 and TRBJ2-7, with 13 bases matching TRBD2. Germline trimming cut 9 bases from V and 4 bases from J; bases unmatched to any gene: 3. Germline values: CDR1 SNHLY, CDR2 FYNNEI. The CDR3 is made up of 13 amino acids. The CDR3 coding sequence is TGTGCCAGGGGGACTAGCGGGGCATACGAGCAGTACTTC. Encoded protein: CARGTSGAYEQYF.

This clone occurred a few times. J is TRBJ2-6 and V is TRBV5-5, with 12 bases matching TRBD1. CDR3 size: 17 residues. The germline gives CDR1 SGHKS, CDR2 YYEKEE (reference sequence). V lost 4 bases and J lost 5; bases outside the gene matches: 7. CDR3 sequence: CASSQGTGGWRANVLTF. CDR3 coding DNA: TGTGCCAGCAGCCAGGGGACAGGGGGCTGGAGGGCCAACGTCCTGACTTTC. Full variable domain (outside the CDR3, taken from reference TRBV5-5 and TRBJ2-6): DAGVTQSPTHLIKTRGQQVTLRCSPISGHKSVSWYQQVLGQGPQFIFQYYEKEERGRGNFPDRFSARQFPNYSSELNVNALLLGDSALYLCASSQGTGGWRANVLTFGAGSRLTVL.

This clone was found a few times. This chain uses TRBV7-2 with TRBJ2-4, with TRBD1 matching over 9 bases. The CDR3 is made up of 16 amino acids. Germline V lookup: CDR1 SGHTA, CDR2 FQGNSA. Trimming took 0 bases from V and 1 from J; bases not matched to a gene: 1. As DNA, the CDR3 is TGTGCCAGCAGCTTAGCGGGGACAGGGGCCAAAAACATTCAGTACTTC. This encodes CASSLAGTGAKNIQYF.

The J gene is TRBJ2-5, the V gene TRBV7-6; tentative D call: TRBD2 (5 bases). CDR1 and CDR2 (germline): SGHVS, FNYEAQ. CDR3 length: 15 amino acids. Trimming took off 4 bases at V and 5 bases at J, with 17 bases between the two ends. The CDR3 loop reads CASSSPSPEAETQYF. CDR3 coding DNA: TGTGCCAGCAGCTCCCCGTCACCGGAGGCGGAGACCCAGTACTTC.

The table lists this clone with a few counts. The chain has TRBV5-4 and TRBJ1-1; 8 bases align to TRBD1. From germline, CDR1 is SGHNT and CDR2 YYREEE (reference sequence). The ends lost 4 bases at V and 5 bases at J; junction bases unmatched: 4. The CDR3 has 13 residues. CDR3 sequence: CASSGQGWTEAFF. CDR3 nucleotides: TGTGCCAGCAGCGGACAGGGATGGACTGAAGCTTTCTTT.

This chain joins TRBV7-2 and TRBJ1-4, with D maybe TRBD1 (5 bases). This CDR3 contains 12 residues. Per germline, CDR1 SGHTA and CDR2 FQGNSA. V was trimmed by 4 bases and J by 10 bases, leaving 10 bases between them. CDR3 sequence: CASSSSRGKLFF. The CDR3 bases are TGTGCCAGCAGCTCATCGAGGGGAAAACTGTTTTTT.

This clone was observed at least ten times. This sequence joins TRBV5-4 and TRBJ2-3, with D unclear. The CDR3 is 13 residues long. Per germline, CDR1 SGHNT and CDR2 YYREEE (reference sequence). Trimming pared 10 bases from V and 1 base from J, leaving 13 bases between. The CDR3 region has the DNA TGTGCCTCGTGGGTGCGTGGCACAGATACGCAGTATTTT. Translation gives CASWVRGTDTQYF. Using reference TRBV5-4 and TRBJ2-3 for the parts outside the CDR3, the full variable domain is ETGVTQSPTHLIKTRGQQVTLRCSSQSGHNTVSWYQQALGQGPQFIFQYYREEENGRGNFPPRFSGLQFPNYSSELNVNALELDDSALYLCASWVRGTDTQYFGPGTRLTVL.

The chain is built from TRBV10-3 and TRBJ1-3; D is uncertain. V lost 0 bases, J lost 0 bases, and 6 bases lay in between. The CDR3 runs to 15 residues. Germline CDR1 and CDR2: ENHRY and SYGVKD. The CDR3 DNA is TGTGCCATCAGTGAGTCTCTGCCCTCTGGAAACACCATATATTTT. As protein: CAISESLPSGNTIYF.

V is TRBV19 and J is TRBJ2-1; the D is unclear. V gave up 5 bases and J gave up 4 bases, with 15 bases separating them. There are 15 residues in the CDR3. Germline-derived CDR1 and CDR2 are LNHDA and SQIVND (reference sequence). DNA of the CDR3: TGTGCCAGTAGTTCCCCTCCCGACGGATACAATGAGCAGTTCTTC. This codes for CASSSPPDGYNEQFF. The complete variable domain, with remaining parts taken from reference TRBV19 and TRBJ2-1, reads DGGITQSPKYLFRKEGQNVTLSCEQNLNHDAMYWYRQDPGQGLRLIYYSQIVNDFQKGDIAEGYSVSREKKESFPLTVTSAQKNPTAFYLCASSSPPDGYNEQFFGPGTRLTVL.

This clone appeared a few times. The chain is built from TRBV11-3 and TRBJ2-1, with 10 positions matching TRBD2. The trim removed 5 bases at V and 7 bases at J, leaving 14 bases unmatched. The CDR3 is 17 amino acids. Germline V gene lookup returns CDR1 SGHNT and CDR2 YENEEA. The CDR3 nucleotides read TGTGCCAGCAGCCTCCGGGCTCTAGCGGGAGTAGAGAATGAGCAGTTCTTC. Amino acid sequence: CASSLRALAGVENEQFF.

This clone showed up many times. J is TRBJ2-1 and V is TRBV5-4; 8 nucleotides align to TRBD2. The CDR3 runs 15 residues. CDR1 and CDR2 from the germline V gene are SGHNT and YYREEE (reference sequence). Trimming removed 2 bases from V and 10 bases from J; junction bases left unmatched: 11. The CDR3, as DNA: TGTGCCAGCAGCTTAGCGGGGGCCGCCGGGAGCGAGCAGTTCTTC. Its protein is CASSLAGAAGSEQFF.

This clone was recorded at least ten times. The gene calls are TRBV5-1 and TRBJ1-1; D perhaps matches TRBD1 (5 bases). The CDR3 extends over 12 amino acids. V was trimmed by 4 bases and J by 2 bases, leaving 6 bases between them. Germline CDR1 SGHRS, CDR2 YFSETQ. The CDR3 loop is CASSRDNTEAFF. The CDR3, as DNA: TGCGCCAGCAGCCGGGACAACACTGAAGCTTTCTTT.

This clone was seen only a few times. The germline gene is not matched at one end of the junction; a read error may be the cause. V and J are TRBV5-4 and TRBJ2-1; 11 nucleotides match TRBD2. The CDR3 runs 15 residues. From germline, CDR1 is SGHNT and CDR2 YYREEE (reference sequence). The CDR3 spells CASSQTSGSVGGQFF. The CDR3 DNA is TGCGCCAGCAGCCAAACTAGCGGGAGTGTCGGTGGGCAGTTCTTC.

This clone was found a few times. V usage is TRBV2 and J usage is TRBJ1-2; D unclear. The V end was cut by 8 bases, the J end by 7 bases, with 17 bases between. Germline V gives CDR1 SNHLY, CDR2 FYNNEI. The CDR3 is made up of 13 amino acids. The CDR3 here is CASRVNGVSGYTF. The CDR3 coding sequence is TGTGCCAGCCGAGTGAACGGTGTCTCTGGCTACACCTTC.

CDR3 loop: CASSPIGASGGTDTQYF. The CDR3 bases are TGTGCCAGCAGCCCAATCGGGGCTAGCGGGGGCACAGATACGCAGTATTTT. This chain uses TRBV9 with TRBJ2-3; 9 nucleotides align to TRBD2. Germline assignment: CDR1 SGDLS and CDR2 YYNGEE. After removal of 4 bases from V and 1 base from J, the junction contained 10 bases not matched to a gene. This CDR3 has 17 amino acids.

The chain links TRBV7-2 to TRBJ2-3, with 10 bases matching TRBD2. V trimming: 1 base; J trimming: 7 bases; junction bases outside the gene matches: 2. In germline, CDR1 is SGHTA, CDR2 FQGNSA. The CDR3 sequence is 14 residues long. The CDR3 DNA follows: TGTGCCAGCAGCTTAGGGACTAGCGGATATACGCAGTATTTT. Translation gives CASSLGTSGYTQYF.

This chain uses TRBV5-4 with TRBJ1-6; a weak D match, TRBD1 (6 bases). CDR3 length equals 15 residues. V gave up 0 bases and J gave up 10 bases, with 14 bases separating them. Germline values: CDR1 SGHNT, CDR2 YYREEE (reference sequence). The CDR3 coding sequence is TGTGCCAGCAGCTTGGCCATTGGGGGGGGCTCACCCCTCCACTTT. Protein sequence: CASSLAIGGGSPLHF.

This clone has just a few counts. The genes are TRBV7-9 and TRBJ2-7, with D perhaps TRBD1 (6 bases). V shed 3 bases and J shed 6 bases, with 9 bases lying between them. In germline, CDR1 is SEHNR, CDR2 FQNEAQ (reference sequence). The length of the CDR3 is 12 residues. CDR3 sequence (DNA): TGTGCCAGCAGCTTCAACAGGGCCGAGCAGTACGTC. Protein: CASSFNRAEQYV.

This chain joins TRBV9 and TRBJ2-1, with D perhaps being TRBD1 or TRBD2 (6 bases each). Germline V gives CDR1 SGDLS, CDR2 YYNGEE. V lost 4 bases, J lost 0 bases, and 14 bases lay in between. CDR3 length equals 16 residues. In nucleotides, the CDR3 is TGTGCCAGCAGCCATCCCGGGGGCCTCTCCTACAATGAGCAGTTCTTC. Translation: CASSHPGGLSYNEQFF.

This clone was seen a handful of times. This chain connects TRBV7-8 to TRBJ1-2, with D perhaps matching TRBD1 (6 bases). The germline V gene has CDR1 SGHVS and CDR2 FQNEAQ. The V end was cut by 4 bases, the J end by 4 bases, with 13 bases between. The CDR3 consists of 14 residues. The CDR3, as DNA: TGTGCCAGCAGCTCCCTACAGGGTTCCTATGGCTACACCTTC. It codes for CASSSLQGSYGYTF.

This clone was detected only a few times. The chain has TRBV28 and TRBJ2-1, with 7 bases aligning to TRBD2. V lost 2 bases and J lost 2; bases outside the gene matches: 3. Per the germline V gene, CDR1 is MDHEN and CDR2 is SYDVKM. This CDR3 region has 15 residues. CDR3 nucleotides: TGTGCCAGCAGTTTACGCGGGAGTGCCTACAATGAGCAGTTCTTC. Translated, it gives CASSLRGSAYNEQFF.

This clone has just a few counts. This sequence joins TRBV27 and TRBJ2-5; 9 bases map to TRBD1. The germline CDR1 and CDR2 sequences are MNHEY and SMNVEV (reference sequence). V lost 5 bases to trimming and J lost 4 bases; unmatched junction nucleotides: 14. The CDR3 covers 17 residues. The CDR3 sequence is CASSTRQGGFGGETQYF. CDR3 in DNA: TGTGCCAGCAGTACGCGACAGGGGGGATTTGGAGGAGAGACCCAGTACTTC.

V and J are TRBV2 and TRBJ1-6; D is uncertain. From germline, CDR1 is SNHLY and CDR2 FYNNEI. Trimming took off 8 bases at V and 0 bases at J, with 8 bases between the two ends. The CDR3 has 14 amino acids. CDR3 sequence reads: CASGLSSYNSPLHF. Here the CDR3 DNA reads TGTGCCAGCGGGCTTAGCTCCTATAATTCACCCCTCCACTTT.

This clone was observed a few times. The rearrangement uses TRBV2 and TRBJ1-2, with 7 bases aligning to TRBD1. From germline, CDR1 is SNHLY and CDR2 FYNNEI. With V trimmed by 6 bases and J by 5 bases, 3 bases remained unmatched. The CDR3 extends over 12 amino acids. The CDR3 bases are TGTGCCAGCAGCCAGACAGGGTATGGCTACACCTTC. It specifies CASSQTGYGYTF.

This clone turned up a few times. The genes are TRBV5-4 and TRBJ2-5, with D perhaps TRBD1 (6 bases). Looked up from germline, CDR1 is SGHNT and CDR2 is YYREEE (reference sequence). The germline V and J ends were trimmed by 6 bases and 4 bases, with 19 bases remaining between them. CDR3 length: 15 amino acids. The CDR3 sequence is CASNLAGAQGETQYF. The CDR3 bases are TGTGCCAGCAATCTCGCAGGGGCGCAGGGAGAGACCCAGTACTTC.

This chain joins TRBV2 and TRBJ1-1; 7 nucleotides align to TRBD1. V lost 7 bases, J lost 2 bases, and 4 bases stayed unmatched. The CDR3 extends over 13 amino acids. Germline loops: CDR1 SNHLY, CDR2 FYNNEI. The CDR3 DNA follows: TGTGCCAGCAAACGGGACAGCAACACTGAAGCTTTCTTT. Its translation is CASKRDSNTEAFF.